This TCR beta chain comes out of a study of T cell clones after liver transplantation. TCRdb's table, derived via immunoSEQ multiplex PCR, lists solely in-frame clones and lacks some. In the table there are about 33,000 clones, around 94% of which are singletons. The starting material was CD8+ T cells from blood, obtained 12 months after liver transplant. The clonotype originates from a human patient who received a liver transplant. These T cells may partly come from the graft donor.

The CDR3 region is CASSLSGRTGELFF. CDR3 in DNA: TGTGCCAGCAGCCTATCGGGCAGAACCGGGGAGCTGTTTTTT. This chain joins TRBV7-6 and TRBJ2-2; D is ambiguous. Germline-derived CDR1 and CDR2 are SGHVS and FNYEAQ. This CDR3 region has 14 residues. The germline V and J ends were trimmed by 5 bases and 5 bases, with 12 bases remaining between them.